Presented here are 19 T cell receptor beta chains from one specimen sequenced in a study of T cell responses to AZD1222 COVID-19 vaccine. Assay: immunoSEQ multiplex PCR; the TCRdb copy retains only in-frame clones and omits some. The table shows about 120,000 clones, with 85% to 90% occurring only once. The sequences come from peripheral blood, collected on day 0 of AZD1222 vaccination. The receptors shown here come from an adult in good health.

The chain couples TRBV18 to TRBJ2-2; TRBD2 aligns across 7 bases. Germline CDR1 reads KGHSH; CDR2 reads LQKENI. The CDR3 is 14 amino acids. V lost 5 bases and J lost 5; bases outside the gene matches: 5. CDR3: CASSSGGGTGELFF. The DNA of the CDR3 is TGTGCCAGCTCATCTGGCGGGGGAACCGGGGAGCTGTTTTTT.

The J gene is TRBJ2-2, the V gene TRBV5-5; the match to TRBD2 covers 9 bases. This CDR3 region has 16 residues. The V segment lost 1 base and the J segment 2 bases; nucleotides outside the gene matches: 3. Germline V gene data show CDR1 as SGHKS and CDR2 as YYEKEE (reference sequence). CDR3 amino acids: CASSLWGLANTGELFF. CDR3 DNA: TGTGCCAGCAGCTTGTGGGGACTAGCCAACACCGGGGAGCTGTTTTTT.

The V gene is TRBV2, the J gene TRBJ1-4; the match to TRBD1 covers 10 bases. V was pared by 6 bases and J by 7 bases, with 5 bases of the junction left unmatched. There are 14 residues in the CDR3. CDR1 and CDR2 (germline): SNHLY, FYNNEI. CDR3: CASRTGGTGEKLFF. CDR3 coding DNA: TGTGCCAGCAGGACAGGGGGCACGGGTGAAAAACTGTTTTTT.

J is TRBJ2-1 and V is TRBV7-9; 10 nucleotides line up with TRBD2. The CDR3 length is 15 residues. Unmatched junction bases numbered 9, after V lost 5 bases and J lost 8 bases. Germline CDR1 reads SEHNR; CDR2 reads FQNEAQ (reference sequence). CDR3 in amino acids: CASSAILAGTYEQFF. The CDR3 DNA reads TGTGCCAGCAGCGCAATACTAGCGGGGACGTATGAGCAGTTCTTC.

The chain recombines TRBV28 with TRBJ1-5; D not certain. Trimming cost V 2 bases and J 4 bases, with 3 bases left between them. Germline assignment: CDR1 MDHEN and CDR2 SYDVKM. This CDR3 comprises 12 residues. CDR3 amino acids: CASSLLNQPQHF. CDR3 in DNA: TGTGCCAGCAGTTTACTGAATCAGCCCCAGCATTTT.

This sequence joins TRBV4-1 and TRBJ2-1; no reliable D call. Germline CDR1 reads MGHRA; CDR2 reads YSYEKL. V was shortened by 1 base and J by 3 bases, with 10 bases between the two germline ends. The CDR3 loop spans 15 amino acids. CDR3 nucleotide sequence: TGCGCCAGCAGCCAAGCCACGGGTAGCTACAATGAGCAGTTCTTC. Translation: CASSQATGSYNEQFF.

CDR3 region: CATSRGVDYGYTF. The CDR3 coding sequence is TGTGCCACCAGCAGAGGAGTAGACTATGGCTACACCTTC. The chain links TRBV15 to TRBJ1-2; D unclear. In germline, CDR1 is LNHNV, CDR2 YYDKDF (reference sequence). Trimming took off 1 base at V and 3 bases at J, with 6 bases between the two ends. This CDR3 is built from 13 residues.

V usage is TRBV28 and J usage is TRBJ1-6; TRBD1 matches at 7 bases. With 7 bases clipped from V and 5 bases from J, the junction kept 5 bases outside the gene matches. The length of the CDR3 is 14 residues. The germline CDR1 and CDR2 sequences are MDHEN and SYDVKM. CDR3 loop: CASTAGQNNSPLHF. CDR3 in DNA: TGTGCCAGCACCGCGGGACAGAATAATTCACCCCTCCACTTT.

This clone has only a few counts. This rearrangement joins TRBV7-9 to TRBJ2-7; no reliable D call. This CDR3 has 14 residues. V lost 3 bases and J 0 bases, leaving 9 bases between the germline ends. Germline V CDR1 and CDR2: SEHNR, FQNEAQ (reference sequence). The CDR3 is CASSFEGVSYEQYF. The CDR3 bases are TGTGCCAGCAGCTTTGAAGGAGTCTCCTACGAGCAGTACTTC.

This chain joins TRBV6-2 or TRBV6-3 and TRBJ1-1; D is undetermined. This CDR3 spans 13 amino acids. The germline V gene has CDR1 MNHEY and CDR2 SVGEGT. The germline V and J ends were trimmed by 2 bases and 3 bases, with 7 bases remaining between them. CDR3 in amino acids: CASSYGGYTEAFF. CDR3 nucleotide sequence: TGTGCCAGCAGTTACGGCGGGTACACTGAAGCTTTCTTT.

The chain joins TRBV5-1 to TRBJ2-2, with TRBD1 identical over 7 bases. Germline V gives CDR1 SGHRS, CDR2 YFSETQ. CDR3 length: 16 amino acids. V shed 3 bases, J shed 5 bases, and the junction held 10 bases outside the gene matches. The DNA of the CDR3 is TGCGCCAGCAGCTCCTCTCCGGGACAGACAACCGGGGAGCTGTTTTTT. Protein product: CASSSSPGQTTGELFF. The variable domain in full, with the rest retrieved from reference TRBV5-1 and TRBJ2-2, is KAGVTQTPRYLIKTRGQQVTLSCSPISGHRSVSWYQQTPGQGLQFLFEYFSETQRNKGNFPGRFSGRQFSNSRSEMNVSTLELGDSALYLCASSSSPGQTTGELFFGEGSRLTVL.

The chain joins TRBV7-9 to TRBJ2-5; D assignment may be TRBD1 or TRBD2 (5 bases each). The V end lost 8 bases, the J end lost 2 bases, and 12 bases lay between the germline ends. Germline values: CDR1 SEHNR, CDR2 FQNEAQ (reference sequence). The CDR3 is 13 residues long. The CDR3 nucleotides are TGTGCCAGCTGGGGCGGGCGTCAAGAGACCCAGTACTTC. This sequence encodes CASWGGRQETQYF.

This clone was observed a few times. The CDR3 here is CASSTGQGLGTEAFF. The CDR3 DNA is TGTGCCAGCAGTACCGGACAGGGTTTGGGCACTGAAGCTTTCTTT. V usage is TRBV6-5 and J usage is TRBJ1-1; 8 bases agree with TRBD1. CDR3 length: 15 amino acids. J gave up 4 bases and V 5 bases, and 9 bases lay outside the gene matches. In germline, CDR1 is MNHEY, CDR2 SVGAGI.

The chain carries TRBV6-2 or TRBV6-3 and TRBJ2-2; 10 bases line up with TRBD2. J was trimmed by 11 bases and V by 2 bases; bases with no gene match: 8. CDR1 MNHEY and CDR2 SVGEGT come from the germline V gene. The CDR3 length is 15 residues. The CDR3 nucleotides read TGTGCCAGCAGTTACCCGGGACTAGCGACCCAAGAGCTGTTTTTT. Residues: CASSYPGLATQELFF.

The chain recombines TRBV30 with TRBJ1-3, with TRBD1 as a possible D gene (6 bases). The CDR3 extends over 20 amino acids. Germline V CDR1 and CDR2: GTSNPN, SVGIG (reference sequence). Trimming shortened V by 0 bases and J by 4 bases, and 28 bases separated the two germline ends. The CDR3 here is CAWSVRSTGTGQSRGNTIYF. In nucleotides, the CDR3 is TGTGCCTGGAGTGTAAGGTCAACCGGCACAGGACAGTCTCGAGGAAACACCATATATTTT.

This chain connects TRBV4-1 to TRBJ1-5; 9 bases fit TRBD1. This CDR3 contains 15 residues. Germline lookup yields CDR1 MGHRA and CDR2 YSYEKL. With V trimmed by 1 base and J by 4 bases, 2 bases remained unmatched. The CDR3, as DNA: TGCGCCAGCAGCCAAGGACAGGGGGAAAATCAGCCCCAGCATTTT. Its protein is CASSQGQGENQPQHF.

The J gene is TRBJ1-6, the V gene TRBV18; no clear D. The germline V gene has CDR1 KGHSH and CDR2 LQKENI. Trimming stripped 6 bases from V and 7 bases from J, with 19 bases between. The CDR3 is 16 residues long. The CDR3, as DNA: TGTGCCAGCTCGATCCCAGAACTTGGGAGGAATTCACCCCTCCACTTT. It codes for CASSIPELGRNSPLHF.

In nucleotides, the CDR3 is TGTGCCAGTAGTGCGGGACAGAAAAATCAGCCCCAGCATTTT. Translated, it gives CASSAGQKNQPQHF. This sequence joins TRBV19 and TRBJ1-5, with 7 bases identical to TRBD1. The CDR3 totals 14 residues. Unmatched junction bases numbered 5, after V lost 5 bases and J lost 4 bases. Germline V gives CDR1 LNHDA, CDR2 SQIVND (reference sequence).

The chain carries TRBV29-1 and TRBJ2-7, with D possibly matching TRBD1 (5 bases). Trimming cost V 7 bases and J 0 bases, with 13 bases left between them. Germline lookup yields CDR1 SQVTM and CDR2 ANQGSEA. There are 13 residues in the CDR3. CDR3 in DNA: TGCAGCGACAGGTGGGGCGGCTCCTACGAGCAGTACTTC. It specifies CSDRWGGSYEQYF.